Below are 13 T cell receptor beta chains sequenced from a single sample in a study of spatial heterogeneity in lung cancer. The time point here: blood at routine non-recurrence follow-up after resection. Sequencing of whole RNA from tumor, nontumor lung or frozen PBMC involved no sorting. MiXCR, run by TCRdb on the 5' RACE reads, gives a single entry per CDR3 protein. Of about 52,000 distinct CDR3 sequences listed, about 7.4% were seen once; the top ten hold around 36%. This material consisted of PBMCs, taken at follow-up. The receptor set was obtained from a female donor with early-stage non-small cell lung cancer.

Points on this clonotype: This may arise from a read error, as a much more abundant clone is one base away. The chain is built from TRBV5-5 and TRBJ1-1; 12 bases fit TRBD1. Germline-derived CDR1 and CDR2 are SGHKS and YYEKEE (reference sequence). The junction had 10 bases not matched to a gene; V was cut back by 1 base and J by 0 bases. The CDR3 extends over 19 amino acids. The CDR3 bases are TGTGCCAGCAGCTTGCACCCGGGACAGGGGGCAGGAATGAACACTGAAGCTTTCTTT. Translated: CASSLHPGQGAGMNTEAFF.

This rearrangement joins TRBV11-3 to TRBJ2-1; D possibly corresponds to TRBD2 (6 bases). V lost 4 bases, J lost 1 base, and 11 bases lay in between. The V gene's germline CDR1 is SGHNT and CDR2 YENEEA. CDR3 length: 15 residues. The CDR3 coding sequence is TGTGCCAGCAGCTCCGCCGGGACTTCCTACAATGAGCAGTTCTTC. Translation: CASSSAGTSYNEQFF.

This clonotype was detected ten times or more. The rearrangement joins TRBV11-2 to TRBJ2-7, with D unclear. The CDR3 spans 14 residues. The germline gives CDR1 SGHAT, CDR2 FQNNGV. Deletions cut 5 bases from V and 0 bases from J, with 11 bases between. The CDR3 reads CASSPTYSSYEQYF. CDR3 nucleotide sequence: TGTGCCAGCAGCCCGACCTATAGCTCCTACGAGCAGTACTTC.

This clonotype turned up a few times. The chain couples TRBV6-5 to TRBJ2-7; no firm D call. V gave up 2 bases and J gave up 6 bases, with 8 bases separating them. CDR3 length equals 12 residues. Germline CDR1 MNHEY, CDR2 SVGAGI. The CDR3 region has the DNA TGTGCCAGCAGTTACGGGTCTCTCGAGCAGTACTTC. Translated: CASSYGSLEQYF.

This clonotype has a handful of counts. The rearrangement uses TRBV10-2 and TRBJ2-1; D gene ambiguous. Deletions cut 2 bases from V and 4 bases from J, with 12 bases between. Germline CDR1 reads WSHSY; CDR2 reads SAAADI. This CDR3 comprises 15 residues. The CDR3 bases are TGCGCCAGCAGTGAGGCACTGGGTCTGTACAATGAGCAGTTCTTC. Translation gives CASSEALGLYNEQFF.

The CDR3 nucleotides read TGTGCCAGCTCACCGAGGGGGGAACAGCCCCAGCATTTT. Its translation is CASSPRGEQPQHF. The rearrangement joins TRBV18 to TRBJ1-5, with D perhaps TRBD1 (6 bases). The CDR3 is 13 residues long. CDR1 and CDR2 (germline): KGHSH, LQKENI. Trimming removed 3 bases from V and 7 bases from J, with 10 bases in between.

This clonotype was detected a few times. The CDR3 sequence is CSARTAGQLAYNSPLHF. Here the CDR3 DNA reads TGCAGTGCTAGGACTGCTGGCCAGCTCGCCTATAATTCACCCCTCCACTTT. The V call is TRBV20-1, the J call TRBJ1-6; D is undetermined. Per the germline V gene, CDR1 is DFQATT and CDR2 is SNEGSKA (reference sequence). This CDR3 comprises 17 residues. The V end lost 3 bases, the J end lost 2 bases, and 17 bases lay between the germline ends.

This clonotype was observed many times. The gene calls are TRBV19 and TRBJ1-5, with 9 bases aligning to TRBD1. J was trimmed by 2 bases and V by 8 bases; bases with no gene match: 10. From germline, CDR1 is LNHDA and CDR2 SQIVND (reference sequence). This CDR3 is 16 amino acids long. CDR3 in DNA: TGTGCCAGTGGAGGACAGGGGATGAGGGGCAATCAGCCCCAGCATTTT. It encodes CASGGQGMRGNQPQHF.

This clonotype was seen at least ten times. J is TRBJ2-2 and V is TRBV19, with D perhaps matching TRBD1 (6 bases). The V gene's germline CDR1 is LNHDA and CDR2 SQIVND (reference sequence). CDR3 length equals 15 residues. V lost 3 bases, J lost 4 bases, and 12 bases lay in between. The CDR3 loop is CASSMGRGRTGELFF. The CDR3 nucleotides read TGTGCCAGTAGTATGGGCAGGGGCCGCACCGGGGAGCTGTTTTTT.

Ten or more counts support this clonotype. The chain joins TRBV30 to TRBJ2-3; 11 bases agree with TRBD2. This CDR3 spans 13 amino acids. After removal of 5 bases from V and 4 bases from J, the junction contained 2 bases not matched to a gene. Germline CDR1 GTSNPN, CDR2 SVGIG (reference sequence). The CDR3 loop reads CAWVAGGADTQYF. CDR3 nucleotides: TGTGCCTGGGTAGCGGGGGGGGCAGATACGCAGTATTTT.

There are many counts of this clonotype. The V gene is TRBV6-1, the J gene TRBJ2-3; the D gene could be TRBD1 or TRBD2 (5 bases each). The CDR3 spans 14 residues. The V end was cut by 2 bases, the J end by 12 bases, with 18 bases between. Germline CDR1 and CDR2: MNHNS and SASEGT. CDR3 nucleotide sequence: TGTGCCAGCAGTGAACGAGGCAGGGACCTCGGCCAGTATTTT. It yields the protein CASSERGRDLGQYF.

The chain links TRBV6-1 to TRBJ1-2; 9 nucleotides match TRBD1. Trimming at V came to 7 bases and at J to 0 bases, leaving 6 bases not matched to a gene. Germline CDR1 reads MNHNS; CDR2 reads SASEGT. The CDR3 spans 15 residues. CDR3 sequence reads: CASNDRGGANYGYTF. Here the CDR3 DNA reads TGTGCCAGCAACGACAGGGGGGGAGCTAACTATGGCTACACCTTC.

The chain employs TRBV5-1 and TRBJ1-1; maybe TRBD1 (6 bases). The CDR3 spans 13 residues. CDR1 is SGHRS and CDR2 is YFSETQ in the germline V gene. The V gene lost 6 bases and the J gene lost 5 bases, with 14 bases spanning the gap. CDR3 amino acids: CASTTNRGTEAFF. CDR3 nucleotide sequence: TGCGCCAGCACTACTAATAGGGGGACTGAAGCTTTCTTT.